A single TCR beta chain is shown here with its context. Its antigen is unidentified. TCRdb re-analysed the RT-PCR reads in MiXCR, keeping a single row per CDR3 protein. Of about 610,000 distinct CDR3 sequences in the sample, around 15% were seen once. This sample stems from a study of response to subunit inactivated influenza vaccine. Study outcomes and limitations: Authors proposed each seasonal influenza vaccination draws in few new T cells.

CDR1 is ENHRY, CDR2 SYGVKD, per germline. V trimming: 6 bases; J trimming: 4 bases; junction bases outside the gene matches: 4. The CDR3 has 13 residues. V usage is TRBV10-3 and J usage is TRBJ2-5; 8 bases align to TRBD1. The TCR comes from a man in his fifties or sixties who received an inactivated influenza vaccine. The sequencing here drew on PBMCs from blood, taken approximately 13 days after vaccination. As DNA, the CDR3 is TGTGCCATCAGGGCCGGGACAGGAGAGACCCAGTACTTC. Translating it yields CAIRAGTGETQYF.